This T cell receptor beta chain was identified during a study of blood T cell repertoires in COVID-19. On the study more broadly: From the United States, Italy and Spain came samples of acute and convalescent COVID-19.

Produced via immunoSEQ multiplex PCR; TCRdb's table is partial and in-frame only. The table lists more than 14,000 clones, 85% to 95% of them singletons, with less than 8% in the top ten. V was clipped by 6 bases and J by 11 bases; unmatched bases: 10. Germline loops: CDR1 WNHNN, CDR2 SYGVQD (reference sequence). The CDR3 totals 13 residues. The sequencing sample was made of peripheral blood. V gene TRBV10-1 combines with J gene TRBJ1-1; 9 bases align to TRBD1. The sequence derives from a human donor with active COVID-19. The donor label of this sample is uncertain. The CDR3 nucleotides read TGCGCCAGCAGCCCCGGGACAGGGCTTTGGGCTTTCTTT. Its translation: CASSPGTGLWAFF.